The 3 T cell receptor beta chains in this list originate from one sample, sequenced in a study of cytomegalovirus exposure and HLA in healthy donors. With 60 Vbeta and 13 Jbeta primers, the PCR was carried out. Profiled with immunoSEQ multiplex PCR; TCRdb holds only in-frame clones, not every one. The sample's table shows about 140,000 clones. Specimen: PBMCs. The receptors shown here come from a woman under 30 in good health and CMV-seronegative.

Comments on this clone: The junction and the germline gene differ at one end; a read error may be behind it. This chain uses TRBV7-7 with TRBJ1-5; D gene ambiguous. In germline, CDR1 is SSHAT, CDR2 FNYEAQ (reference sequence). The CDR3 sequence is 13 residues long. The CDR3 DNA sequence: TGTGCTAGCAGCTTTAGCCCAAATCAGCCCCAGCATTTT. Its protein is CASSFSPNQPQHF.

CDR3 amino acids: CASSEVPTQYF. As DNA, the CDR3 is TGTGCCTCAAGCGAGGTACCCACCCAGTACTTC. This chain uses TRBV6-1 with TRBJ2-5; no clear D. Germline V gene data show CDR1 as MNHNS and CDR2 as SASEGT. With 11 bases removed from V and 8 bases from J, the gap between germline ends came to 15 bases. This CDR3 is built from 11 residues.

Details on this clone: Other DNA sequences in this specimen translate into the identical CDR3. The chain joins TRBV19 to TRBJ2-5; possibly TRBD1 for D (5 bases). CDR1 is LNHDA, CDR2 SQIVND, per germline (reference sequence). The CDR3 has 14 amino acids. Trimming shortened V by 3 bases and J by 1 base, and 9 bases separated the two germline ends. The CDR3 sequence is CASSIPGLQETQYF. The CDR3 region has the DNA TGTGCCAGTAGTATCCCAGGGCTCCAAGAGACCCAGTACTTC.